This record covers a single T cell receptor (beta chain). The CDR3 extends over 14 amino acids. The germline V and J ends were trimmed by 3 bases and 2 bases, with 11 bases remaining between them. Germline V lookup: CDR1 SQVTM, CDR2 ANQGSEA. In the authors' workflow: Scientists estimated how many nucleated cells there were by amplifying reference gene primers. Libraries were prepared by immunoSEQ multiplex PCR; TCRdb keeps only in-frame clonotypes and omits some of them. D and trimming were read from the DNA, whereas the V and J calls and clone size are those reported in that table. The table has over 200,000 clones, roughly four fifths seen once. This sample stems from a study of blood T cell repertoires in COVID-19. In the study overall: There were acute and convalescent COVID-19 samples, and they came from the United States, Italy and Spain. T cells, B-cell-depleted T cells, or PBMCs provided the cDNA or gDNA that served as material.

Sequencing was carried out using peripheral blood. The clonotype comes from a woman in her thirties or forties with active or convalescent COVID-19. This rearrangement joins TRBV29-1 to TRBJ2-4, with D perhaps matching TRBD1 (6 bases). CDR3: CSVDTGLTKNIQYF. The CDR3 bases are TGCAGCGTTGATACAGGGTTGACCAAAAACATTCAGTACTTC.